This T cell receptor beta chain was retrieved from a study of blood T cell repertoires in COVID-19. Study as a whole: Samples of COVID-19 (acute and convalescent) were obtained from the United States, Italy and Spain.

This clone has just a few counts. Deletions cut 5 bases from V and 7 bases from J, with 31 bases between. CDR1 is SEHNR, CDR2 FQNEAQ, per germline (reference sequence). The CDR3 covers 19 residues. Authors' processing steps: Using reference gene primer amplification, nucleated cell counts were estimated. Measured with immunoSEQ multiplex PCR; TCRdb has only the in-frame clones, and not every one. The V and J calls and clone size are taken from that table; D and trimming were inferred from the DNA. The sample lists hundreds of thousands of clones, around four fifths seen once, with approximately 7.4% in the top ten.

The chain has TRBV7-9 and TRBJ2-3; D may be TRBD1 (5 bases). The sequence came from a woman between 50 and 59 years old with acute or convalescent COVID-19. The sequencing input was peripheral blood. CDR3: CASSPPRLSRAPLTYTQYF. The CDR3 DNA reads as TGTGCCAGCAGCCCCCCCCGCCTCTCCAGGGCTCCTCTCACTTATACGCAGTATTTT.